This T cell receptor beta chain was recovered during a study of T cell repertoires in cytomegalovirus infection. Study summary: Matching HLA type and CMV infection were both indicated by public TCR beta signatures. Study-wide results and limits: People with CMV and the relevant HLA were identified by cumulative public TCR beta family frequency.

The germline V and J ends were trimmed by 3 bases and 4 bases, with 10 bases remaining between them. This CDR3 contains 15 residues. Note on this clonotype: Its antigen remains unknown.

TCRdb reanalysed the reads using MiXCR and keeps one entry per CDR3 protein. The profile shows roughly 310,000 distinct CDR3 sequences, under 20% of them singletons. This sequence was found in a human donor in good health (CMV status not recorded). Some clones in this sample may be carry-over from other donors' samples. The sequenced material came from PBMCs. The rearrangement links TRBV12-3 or TRBV12-4 to TRBJ2-6; D tentatively fits TRBD1 or TRBD2 (5 bases each). The CDR3 spells CASSFDGTGANVLTF. As DNA, the CDR3 is TGTGCCAGCAGTTTTGACGGGACCGGGGCCAACGTCCTGACTTTC.